Only one count was recorded for the clone carrying this T cell receptor beta chain. This entry comes from a study of blood T cell repertoires in COVID-19. TCRdb's copy holds only in-frame clones and misses some; the assay was immunoSEQ multiplex PCR. The top ten clones hold roughly 3.5% of a sample with about 150,000 clones, almost 85% of them seen once. CDR1 and CDR2 from the germline V gene are DFQATT and SNEGSKA (reference sequence). With 0 bases removed from V and 8 bases from J, the gap between germline ends came to 6 bases. The CDR3 sequence is 11 residues long. The sample consisted of PBMCs or T cells enriched from blood (not recorded which). The V call is TRBV20-1, the J call TRBJ2-3; unclear D gene. The source of this sequence is a woman aged 50 to 65 with acute COVID-19. CDR3 loop: CSARDGVTQYF. CDR3 nucleotide sequence: TGCAGTGCTAGAGACGGAGTTACGCAGTATTTT.